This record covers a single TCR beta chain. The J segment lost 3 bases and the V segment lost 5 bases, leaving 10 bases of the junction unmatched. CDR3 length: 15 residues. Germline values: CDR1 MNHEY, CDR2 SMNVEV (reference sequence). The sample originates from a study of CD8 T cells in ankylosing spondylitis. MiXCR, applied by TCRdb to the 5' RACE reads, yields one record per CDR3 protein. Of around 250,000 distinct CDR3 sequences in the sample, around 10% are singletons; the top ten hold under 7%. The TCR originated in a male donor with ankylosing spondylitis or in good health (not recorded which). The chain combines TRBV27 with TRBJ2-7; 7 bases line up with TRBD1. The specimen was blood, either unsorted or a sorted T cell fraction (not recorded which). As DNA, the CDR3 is TGTGCCAGCAGTCCGCGACAGGGTTGGGACTACGAGCAGTACTTC. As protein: CASSPRQGWDYEQYF.